Detailed here is one T cell receptor beta chain. Its specificity is unknown. The data belong to a study of response to subunit inactivated influenza vaccine. This CDR3 has 14 residues. Trimming took 4 bases from V and 2 from J; bases not matched to a gene: 5. Germline-derived CDR1 and CDR2 are MNHEY and SMNVEV (reference sequence). Whole-study results and caveats: There was a suggestion from the authors that each seasonal influenza vaccination recruits few new T cells.

TCRdb independently ran MiXCR on the RT-PCR reads; one entry per CDR3 protein. The table includes 500,000 to 750,000 distinct CDR3 sequences, 14% detected once. The sequenced sample was PBMCs from blood, obtained 11 to 12 days after vaccination. The chain links TRBV27 to TRBJ2-7; 7 nucleotides line up with TRBD1. The source of this sequence is a man aged 50 to 60 who received an inactivated influenza vaccine. The chain's CDR3 is CASSSTGRAYEQYF. The CDR3 DNA follows: TGTGCCAGCAGTTCGACAGGGCGAGCCTACGAGCAGTACTTC.